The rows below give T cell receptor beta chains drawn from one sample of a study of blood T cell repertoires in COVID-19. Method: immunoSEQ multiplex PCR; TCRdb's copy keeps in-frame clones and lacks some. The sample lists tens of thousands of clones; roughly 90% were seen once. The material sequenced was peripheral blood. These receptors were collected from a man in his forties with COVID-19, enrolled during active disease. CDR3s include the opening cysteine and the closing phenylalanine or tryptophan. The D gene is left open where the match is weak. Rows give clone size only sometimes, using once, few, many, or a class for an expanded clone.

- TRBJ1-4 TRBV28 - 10 TGTGCCAGCGCGAATGAAAAACTGTTTTTT CASANEKLFF
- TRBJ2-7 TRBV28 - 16 TGTGCCAGCAGTTTCTCTGGCGGGTTGAGCTCCTACGAGCAGTACTTC CASSFSGGLSSYEQYF
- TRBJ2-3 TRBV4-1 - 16 TGCGCCAGCAGCCAAGGTCCAGGGGGGAGTACAGATACGCAGTATTTT CASSQGPGGSTDTQYF
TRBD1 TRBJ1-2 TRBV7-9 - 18 TGTGCCAGCAGCTTACCCCCCCGAACAGGGGGTGGTAACTATGGCTACACCTTC CASSLPPRTGGGNYGYTF
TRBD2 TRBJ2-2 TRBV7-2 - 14 TGTGCCAGCAGCCCCTCGGGGGGAACCGGGGAGCTGTTTTTT CASSPSGGTGELFF
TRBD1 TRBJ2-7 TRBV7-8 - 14 TGTGCCAGCAGCTTCTTGGGACAGGGCTACGAGCAGTACTTC CASSFLGQGYEQYF
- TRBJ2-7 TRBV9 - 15 TGTGCCAGCAGCGTAGGGTACGGCGGGATCTACGAGCAGTACTTC CASSVGYGGIYEQYF
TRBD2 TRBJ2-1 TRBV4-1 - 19 TGCGCCAGCAGCCGCCCGCGAGTTTTGGCGGGGGGCGGGAACAATGAGCAGTTCTTC CASSRPRVLAGGGNNEQFF
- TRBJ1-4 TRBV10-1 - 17 TGCGCCAGCAGTGAGCGGGACATCCTGTCAACTAATGAAAAACTGTTTTTT CASSERDILSTNEKLFF
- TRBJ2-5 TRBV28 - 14 TGTGCCAGCAGTTCCCGGGGTCAGCCGGAGACCCAGTACTTC CASSSRGQPETQYF
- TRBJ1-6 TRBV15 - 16 TGTGCCACCAGACACCCCCGCGGGACTAACAATTCACCCCTCCACTTT CATRHPRGTNNSPLHF
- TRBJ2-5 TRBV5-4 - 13 TGTGCCAGCAGCTTGCAGGGTCAAGAGACCCAGTACTTC CASSLQGQETQYF
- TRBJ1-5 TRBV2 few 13 TGTGCCACAACCCGGGAGACAAATCAGCCCCAGCATTTT CATTRETNQPQHF